The 8 T cell receptor beta chains below all came from one sample that was sequenced in a study of beta chain features in type 1 diabetes. Reverse transcription of all isolated RNA meant that expressed TCRB transcripts were sequenced. Sequencing was performed with immunoSEQ multiplex PCR; in TCRdb, only in-frame clones are kept and a portion is missing. The repertoire has more than 300,000 clones, about 15% of them found once; the top ten carry 0.019%. The specimen sequenced was naive CD4+ T cells from blood. The receptors originated from a woman aged 18-29 years in good health.

This clone was recorded a few times. The chain is built from TRBV27 and TRBJ1-5, with D perhaps TRBD1 (5 bases). Looked up from germline, CDR1 is MNHEY and CDR2 is SMNVEV (reference sequence). V lost 6 bases and J lost 6, with 15 bases in between. CDR3 length equals 14 residues. CDR3 sequence (DNA): TGTGCCAGCAGCCTACAGGTAGCCGGTCAGCCCCAGCATTTT. This translates into CASSLQVAGQPQHF.

This clone occurred a few times. The rearrangement joins TRBV5-1 to TRBJ1-2; TRBD1 agrees at 10 bases. Germline CDR1 SGHRS, CDR2 YFSETQ. J lost 7 bases, V lost 4 bases, and 10 bases had no gene match. This CDR3 comprises 15 residues. The CDR3 DNA is TGCGCCAGCAGCCTCCGACAGGGGGCCGGGAGTGGCTACACCTTC. Amino acid sequence: CASSLRQGAGSGYTF.

This chain connects TRBV2 to TRBJ2-1, with 11 bases lining up with TRBD2. The V and J ends lost 4 bases and 7 bases, in that order; junction bases with no gene match: 6. Germline loops: CDR1 SNHLY, CDR2 FYNNEI. CDR3 length: 15 residues. CDR3 DNA sequence: TGTGCCAGCAGTGTTGAGCTAGCGGGAGGAAATGAGCAGTTCTTC. Translated, it gives CASSVELAGGNEQFF.

V is TRBV4-1 and J is TRBJ1-2, with a possible D match to TRBD1 (6 bases). The CDR3 totals 15 residues. Between the trimmed V and J ends, which lost 0 bases and 7 bases, there was a span of 15 bases. The V gene's germline CDR1 is MGHRA and CDR2 YSYEKL. CDR3 protein: CASSQDSDSFFGYTF. CDR3 nucleotides: TGCGCCAGCAGCCAAGATTCGGACAGTTTTTTTGGCTACACCTTC.

The rearrangement joins TRBV25-1 to TRBJ2-7; TRBD1 might be the D (5 bases). V lost 4 bases, J lost 2 bases, and 12 bases lay in between. Germline V CDR1 and CDR2: MGHDK, SYGVNS. The CDR3 is 14 amino acids. CDR3 sequence reads: CASSVGPGPYEQYF. The CDR3 nucleotides read TGTGCCAGCAGTGTGGGGCCGGGCCCCTACGAGCAGTACTTC.

This clone was seen only a few times. The chain links TRBV11-3 to TRBJ2-1; 9 bases fit TRBD1. Germline V gives CDR1 SGHNT, CDR2 YENEEA. Trimming took 5 bases from V and 7 from J; bases not matched to a gene: 9. The CDR3 loop spans 15 amino acids. The CDR3 spells CASSLGPGQGNEQFF. The CDR3 DNA is TGTGCCAGCAGCCTCGGCCCGGGACAGGGTAATGAGCAGTTCTTC.

The CDR3 nucleotides read TGTGCCAGCAGTCCCGGAGGTCCGTTCTTC. It codes for CASSPGGPFF. The chain has TRBV28 and TRBJ2-1; D may be TRBD2 (5 bases). The CDR3 is made up of 10 amino acids. CDR1 is MDHEN, CDR2 SYDVKM, per germline. V was clipped by 5 bases and J by 15 bases, with 11 bases between them.

This chain joins TRBV7-2 and TRBJ2-3, with TRBD1 identical over 8 bases. CDR3 size: 16 residues. CDR1 is SGHTA and CDR2 is FQGNSA in the germline V gene. The V gene end was trimmed by 1 base and the J gene end by 3 bases; junction bases not matched to a gene: 6. CDR3 in amino acids: CASSLGDRGWTDTQYF. The DNA for the CDR3 is TGTGCCAGCAGCTTAGGTGACAGGGGATGGACAGATACGCAGTATTTT.